This TCR beta chain emerged from a study of cytomegalovirus exposure and HLA in healthy donors (dated by TCRdb to 2015 to 2018). For the wider study: An earlier analysis of approximately 640 of the donors reported 250 to 300 Gb of sequence data and 120 million or so unique TCR beta sequences from roughly 180 million T cells. An early release that covered fewer than 750 HLA-typed donors contained about 300 gigabases of sequencing data and 65 million to 100 million unique TCR sequences. Of the 300 to 500 genotyped donors, roughly 80% were placed in the genetic ancestry cluster associated with self-reported Caucasian donors. The aim of the study was to test whether cataloging public T cell receptors could identify signatures of past pathogen exposure. The T cell repertoires of 670 or so subjects were profiled by immunosequencing and related to cytomegalovirus serostatus. Along with the roughly 670-subject first cohort, a separate validation cohort of 120 different subjects was used. The study combined high-throughput TCR immunosequencing, statistical association of individual TCRs with disease status, and machine learning to predict cytomegalovirus infection status. To study patterns of TCR occurrence, a later analysis re-analyzed previously published TCR beta repertoires from around 660 donors and added high-resolution HLA genotyping. Rather than drawing on any new phenotypic data, the later analysis identified candidate immune exposures from TCR beta sequences and the way those sequences occurred across donors. An earlier analysis of roughly 600 of the donors used high-throughput TCR beta sequencing to judge whether each TCR beta V gene segment behaved as functional or pseudogenic. Donor age, sex, ethnicity and CMV serostatus were collected together with the repertoire data. Genome-wide SNP genotypes for about 65% of the roughly 670 donors were used in a later genetic analysis, which treated that subset as a discovery cohort. All discovery cohort repertoires had been generated using a single sequencing platform. Both class I and class II loci were covered by HLA typing, at four-digit resolution. Typing coverage differed by locus: A, B, C, DRB1 and DQB1 were typed in roughly 620-630 donors, DQA1 in roughly 510, DPA1 in around 610, and DPB1 in about 450. Four to six DR-DQ haplotypes were handled as single units for association and clustering, since linkage in the cohort was strong. On average, roughly 250,000 unique TCR beta nucleotide sequences were sequenced per donor among about 400 genotyped donors of the cohort, with roughly 18% of those sequences being non-productive. What the research found in general, with its limitations: Sequencing depth was assumed to be roughly uniform across donors in the presence/absence analyses, though that assumption may not hold. According to a later analysis, parvovirus B19, influenza, CMV and Epstein-Barr virus appeared linked to several top co-occurrence clusters. When HLA alleles, especially DR and DQ, strongly co-occurred, TCR associations were difficult to assign to individual alleles. Most TCR sequences were observed very rarely across donors, whereas some public TCRs were present in many individuals. In a later analysis, HLA-associated TCR beta chains showed more clonal expansion and lower generation probabilities than non-associated chains that were equally common. A cluster of highly shared sequence variants was judged likely to be a technical artifact of the sequencing pipeline. Broadly in line with IMGT annotations, most TCR beta V segments showed up in productive rearrangements about 87% or about 30% of the time in an earlier analysis of 587 of the donors. In vitro tests confirmed that three of the cytomegalovirus-associated TCR beta chains recognize cytomegalovirus antigens. The 87-base-pair reads could not distinguish some IMGT-functional V segments, including TRBV6-2 and TRBV6-3, so those segments were excluded. In a later analysis, most CMV-associated TCR beta chains were found to appear HLA-restricted, with HLA associations seemingly driven largely by CMV exposure. At a false discovery rate of 0.05, a later analysis linked under 20,000 TCR beta sequences to specific HLA alleles. A later genetic analysis associated a missense DCLRE1C variant with V-gene and J-gene trimming of TCR beta chains, and an independent cohort replicated the association. Correlated functional status among segregating V segments might be attributable to linkage disequilibrium, but an unknown experimental factor could not be ruled out. In a later analysis, the rate of TCR association differed among HLA loci, with DRB1 alleles having the most associated TCRs and HLA-C alleles having the fewest. A further reported finding was that TCR beta sequences accurately predicted the HLA-A and HLA-B alleles for most subjects in the first cohort. Because HLA typing was unavailable for some donors at each locus, only the typed subset was used in association tests. According to a later genetic analysis, donors in an Asian-associated ancestry cluster had fewer N-insertions in productive TCRs than the approximately 630-donor mean. The classifier was reported to diagnose cytomegalovirus status with high specificity and sensitivity in both the original cohort and the validation cohort. This cohort had only TCR beta chains sequenced, and the lack of alpha or paired-chain data limited which features could be detected. CMV serostatus was the only immune exposure information available for the cohort. A total of fewer than 200 TCR beta chains were listed by the study as associated with cytomegalovirus. The authors suggested that the approach could potentially be extended to other disease states and immunological phenotypes. Over 15 rarely observed V segments, including chromosome 9 orphons, were excluded from the earlier analysis of a few hundred of the donors because counts were too low.

Library construction relied on the immunoSEQ multiplex PCR assay. The multiplex PCR relied on a mix of 60 forward primers for TCR Vbeta segments and 13 reverse primers for TCR Jbeta segments. A multiplex PCR assay on genomic DNA amplified the CDR3 region of rearranged TCR beta genes. Amplified TCR beta libraries were sequenced as 87-base-pair reads on the Illumina HiSeq System. Per the authors' processing: A later analysis tallied about 77 million unique TCR beta chains across the 700 or so repertoires, and approximately 12 million of those chains were shared by two or more donors. A nearest-neighbor algorithm error-corrected the raw reads and collapsed the reads into unique sequences, merging closely related sequences to remove PCR and sequencing errors. CDR3 sequences were aligned to IMGT reference sequences to assign V, D and J gene segments. Each retained sequence needed at least a six-nucleotide match to both a V gene segment and a J gene segment. A rearrangement counted as productive if the CDR3 had no stop codons and remained in frame with V and J, and every other rearrangement counted as non-productive. CDR3 was defined according to IMGT convention as the region running from the second conserved V-encoded cysteine to the conserved J-encoded phenylalanine. The earlier analysis of roughly 590 of the donors excluded sequences that lacked an unambiguous match to a single V gene segment. In an earlier analysis of 450 to 750 of the donors, a V segment was called functional when productive rearrangements were above 56.7%, and segregating when the standard deviation between donors exceeded 5%. A statistical classification framework was built for diagnosing cytomegalovirus status from the catalog of TCR beta chain sequences. In a later analysis, TCR nucleotide sequences were compared against IMGT/GENE-DB human TR gene sequences so that V and J genes could be assigned. A later analysis assigned CDR3 sequences and most-parsimonious VDJ recombination scenarios with the TCRdist pipeline. In a later analysis, every TCR beta chain was defined by the combination of its CDR3 amino acid sequence and its V-gene family, and reads without a unique V-gene family were dropped. As a way to deal with suspected cross-contamination and a sequencing artifact, a later analysis dropped 500 to 700 nucleotide sequences that were highly shared and had low generation probability. In a later analysis, a clonal expansion index for each public chain was calculated from normalized within-repertoire ranks of inferred template counts. In a later analysis, generation probabilities were computed using a VDJ recombination model fitted to out-of-frame rearrangements, and the results were checked against IGoR. In a later analysis, TCR-TCR, TCR-HLA and TCR-CMV co-occurrence was scored with hypergeometric tests, and a repertoire-size bias correction was applied to TCR pairs. In a later analysis, false discovery rates were estimated by permuting HLA or CMV assignments 20 times. In a later analysis, co-occurring TCRs were grouped using DBSCAN, and TCRdist sequence similarity was added for clustering within HLA-allele-positive subsets. Repertoires with fewer than 30,000 or more than 120,000 public chains, plus five repertoires with anomalous nucleotide sharing, were excluded from co-occurrence clustering. TCRdb carries this immuneACCESS record with in-frame sequences only. Its versions omit some clonotypes, under half of them owing to an unresolved V gene in the studies checked, with the rest unexplained. The DNA was the basis for D and trimming; V, J and clone size are from that table. The sample table holds 45,000 to 60,000 clones. About a sixth of the sample rests with the top ten.

A note on this clone: The antigen this receptor binds is unknown.

After removal of 3 bases from V and 4 bases from J, the junction retains 9 bases not matched to a gene. From the germline V gene, CDR1 is SGHVS and CDR2 is FQNEAQ. Including the terminal cysteine and phenylalanine, the CDR3 comprises 16 residues. Of all the DNA, just the CDR3 is kept, 48 bases in frame from base 1. In total, roughly 670 healthy bone marrow donors made up the cohort. Cohort members were all nominally healthy when sampled, although unrecorded immune exposures were likely present. The donor was CMV seronegative and belonged to the group of 352 seronegative cohort members. Each donor provided a peripheral blood sample, and peripheral blood mononuclear cells were used for TCR beta sequencing. The Qiagen DNeasy Blood Extraction Kit was used to extract genomic DNA from the blood cell samples.

What was sequenced was PBMCs. The chain links TRBV7-8 with TRBJ1-5, and TRBD1 matches 7 of the central bases. The origin of this receptor is a male donor in good health and CMV-seronegative. Read as DNA, the sequence is TGTGCCAGCAGCTTTATGACAGGGTCTATAAATCAGCCCCAGCATTTT. The encoded protein is CASSFMTGSINQPQHF.